The 26 T cell receptor beta chains reported below all come from one sample, sequenced in a study of CD8 T cells in Susac syndrome. Random hexamers were used to reverse transcribe an amount of roughly 0.45 to 1 ug RNA. TCRdb passed the immunoSEQ multiplex PCR reads through MiXCR, listing each CDR3 protein once. The sample records tens of thousands of distinct CDR3 sequences, around 94% being singletons. The specimen sequenced was CD4+ T cells from PBMCs. The receptors shown here come from a human donor with Susac syndrome.

This chain links TRBV7-2 with TRBJ1-3, with D tentatively TRBD1 (5 bases). Trimming left V 3 bases short and J 0 bases short, with 6 bases between. Per the germline V gene, CDR1 is SGHTA and CDR2 is FQGNSA. CDR3 length equals 14 residues. The CDR3 DNA reads as TGTGCCAGCAGCTTGGACAACTCTGGAAACACCATATATTTT. It translates to CASSLDNSGNTIYF.

Written as DNA, the CDR3 is TGCGCCAGCAGCATCACGACAGGTCCCAACGAGCAGTACTTC. Translated, it gives CASSITTGPNEQYF. The chain combines TRBV5-1 with TRBJ2-7, with D possibly matching TRBD1 (6 bases). Germline assignment: CDR1 SGHRS and CDR2 YFSETQ. The V end was cut by 4 bases, the J end by 5 bases, with 16 bases between. The CDR3 consists of 14 residues.

This chain links TRBV20-1 with TRBJ2-3; TRBD2 is a possible D gene (6 bases). The CDR3 has 13 amino acids. Trimming shortened V by 4 bases and J by 6 bases, and 14 bases separated the two germline ends. Germline V CDR1 and CDR2: DFQATT, SNEGSKA (reference sequence). The CDR3 region has the DNA TGCAGTGCTACACCGGGACTCATGGATACGCAGTATTTT. Residues: CSATPGLMDTQYF.

V gene TRBV28 combines with J gene TRBJ2-1; 9 bases map to TRBD1. CDR3 size: 14 residues. Germline V gives CDR1 MDHEN, CDR2 SYDVKM. After removal of 3 bases from V and 8 bases from J, the junction contained 5 bases not matched to a gene. CDR3 sequence reads: CASSFGDRDYEQFF. Written as DNA, the CDR3 is TGTGCCAGCAGTTTTGGGGACAGGGACTATGAGCAGTTCTTC.

J is TRBJ1-2 and V is TRBV19, with a tentative D call TRBD1 (5 bases). V lost 6 bases and J lost 5, with 10 bases in between. Germline V CDR1 and CDR2: LNHDA, SQIVND (reference sequence). The CDR3 loop spans 12 amino acids. CDR3 in DNA: TGTGCCAGTAGCCCCCAGGGATATGGCTACACCTTC. It translates to CASSPQGYGYTF.

The chain couples TRBV30 to TRBJ1-1; D call uncertain. The CDR3 has 14 amino acids. The germline CDR1 and CDR2 sequences are GTSNPN and SVGIG (reference sequence). V was cut by 2 bases and J by 1 base, with 11 bases left in between. The CDR3 sequence: CAWSPGGENTEAFF. The CDR3, as DNA: TGTGCCTGGAGTCCGGGCGGGGAGAACACTGAAGCTTTCTTT. Full variable domain (missing parts from reference TRBV30 and TRBJ1-1): SQTIHQWPATLVQPVGSPLSLECTVEGTSNPNLYWYRQAAGRGLQLLFYSVGIGQISSEVPQNLSASRPQDRQFILSSKKLLLSDSGFYLCAWSPGGENTEAFFGQGTRLTVV.

This chain joins TRBV12-3 or TRBV12-4 and TRBJ1-3; unclear D gene. The CDR3 is 15 amino acids. Trimming pared 3 bases from V and 5 bases from J, leaving 14 bases between. The CDR3 region is CASSLDREFRNTIYF. As DNA, the CDR3 is TGTGCCAGCAGTTTGGACCGGGAGTTCAGAAACACCATATATTTT.

V and J are TRBV4-1 and TRBJ2-7; D is uncertain. The V end was cut by 2 bases, the J end by 4 bases, with 15 bases between. The CDR3 is 15 residues long. Germline-derived CDR1 and CDR2 are MGHRA and YSYEKL. CDR3 sequence reads: CASSQRQAPLYEQYF. CDR3 DNA: TGCGCCAGCAGCCAACGCCAAGCACCCCTTTACGAGCAGTACTTC.

The CDR3 region is CAWTAGGFGETQYF. As DNA, the CDR3 is TGTGCCTGGACCGCCGGTGGGTTCGGGGAGACCCAGTACTTC. V gene TRBV30 combines with J gene TRBJ2-5; no firm D call. V dropped 4 bases and J dropped 5 bases, with 17 bases sitting between them. Germline values: CDR1 GTSNPN, CDR2 SVGIG (reference sequence). This CDR3 comprises 14 residues.

The CDR3 sequence is CSVAQPNGAYEQYF. In DNA form, the CDR3 reads TGCAGCGTGGCACAACCAAACGGGGCGTACGAGCAGTACTTC. The chain couples TRBV29-1 to TRBJ2-7, with D possibly being TRBD1 or TRBD2 (5 bases each). CDR1 SQVTM and CDR2 ANQGSEA come from the germline V gene. The V gene lost 6 bases and the J gene lost 4 bases, with 19 bases spanning the gap. The CDR3 runs 14 residues.

The chain links TRBV15 to TRBJ2-1, with 14 bases fitting TRBD2. Losses at the gene ends were 5 bases for V and 6 bases for J; bases not matched to a gene: 3. Germline assignment: CDR1 LNHNV and CDR2 YYDKDF (reference sequence). The CDR3 spans 15 residues. CDR3 in amino acids: CATSGTSGGLNEQFF. CDR3 in DNA: TGTGCCACCAGCGGGACTAGCGGGGGACTCAATGAGCAGTTCTTC.

This chain connects TRBV5-4 to TRBJ2-7; D remains ambiguous. The CDR3 contains 14 residues. Germline CDR1 reads SGHNT; CDR2 reads YYREEE (reference sequence). Trimming took off 0 bases at V and 2 bases at J, with 9 bases between the two ends. CDR3 residues: CASSLGGSTYEQYF. The DNA for the CDR3 is TGTGCCAGCAGCTTGGGCGGATCCACCTACGAGCAGTACTTC.

This chain links TRBV5-1 with TRBJ2-7; a possible D gene is TRBD2 (5 bases). CDR3 size: 16 residues. Germline V lookup: CDR1 SGHRS, CDR2 YFSETQ. Trimming stripped 0 bases from V and 0 bases from J, with 13 bases between. The DNA of the CDR3 is TGCGCCAGCAGCTTGGGGTGGGGAGCCTCCTCCTACGAGCAGTACTTC. This translates into CASSLGWGASSYEQYF.

The V gene is TRBV12-3 or TRBV12-4, the J gene TRBJ1-5; 10 bases map to TRBD1. The CDR3 is 16 amino acids. Germline trimming cut 6 bases from V and 3 bases from J; bases unmatched to any gene: 8. The CDR3 protein is CASSLRTGGTNQPQHF. The CDR3 nucleotides are TGTGCCAGCAGCCTAAGGACAGGGGGAACCAATCAGCCCCAGCATTTT.

This rearrangement joins TRBV14 to TRBJ2-2; 7 bases are a match to TRBD1. Germline V gives CDR1 SGHDN, CDR2 FVKESK. The CDR3 sequence is 14 residues long. J was trimmed by 6 bases and V by 3 bases; bases with no gene match: 4. CDR3 coding DNA: TGTGCCAGCAGCCATCGACAGGGCCCCGGGGAGCTGTTTTTT. Encoded protein: CASSHRQGPGELFF.

This clonotype has just a few counts. This chain connects TRBV12-3 or TRBV12-4 to TRBJ2-7; 7 positions match TRBD1. The CDR3 is 13 amino acids. Trimming cost V 1 base and J 5 bases; bases outside gene matches: 2. The CDR3 DNA follows: TGTGCCAGCAGTTTAGGACAGGGTGACGAGCAGTACTTC. Its translation: CASSLGQGDEQYF.

The chain uses TRBV10-1 and TRBJ1-5; a weak D match, TRBD1 (6 bases). The CDR3 covers 10 residues. V lost 10 bases, J lost 7 bases, and 8 bases lay in between. Germline CDR1 reads WNHNN; CDR2 reads SYGVQD (reference sequence). The chain's CDR3 is CANGGQPQHF. The CDR3 region has the DNA TGCGCCAACGGGGGCCAGCCCCAGCATTTT.

The genes are TRBV19 and TRBJ1-4, with a possible D match to TRBD1 (6 bases). V shed 10 bases and J shed 0 bases, with 18 bases lying between them. Germline lookup yields CDR1 LNHDA and CDR2 SQIVND (reference sequence). This CDR3 is 16 amino acids long. The CDR3 reads CATRAGQTPTNEKLFF. The CDR3 DNA reads as TGTGCCACCCGGGCTGGACAGACCCCAACTAATGAAAAACTGTTTTTT.

This clonotype was seen a single time. V is TRBV20-1 and J is TRBJ1-2, with a weak D call TRBD1 (5 bases). This CDR3 contains 13 residues. Germline CDR1 DFQATT, CDR2 SNEGSKA (reference sequence). Trimming pared 6 bases from V and 4 bases from J, leaving 15 bases between. The DNA for the CDR3 is TGCAGTGCCCAGGCGGGGACCCGCTATGGCTACACCTTC. Protein: CSAQAGTRYGYTF.

The sample holds one count of this clonotype. The chain has TRBV20-1 and TRBJ2-5, with TRBD2 identical over 13 bases. CDR1 and CDR2 from the germline V gene are DFQATT and SNEGSKA (reference sequence). Trimming took 6 bases from V and 8 from J; bases not matched to a gene: 12. CDR3 length: 15 residues. The CDR3 region has the DNA TGCAGTGCGATTCCGGGACTAGCGGGGCGAAGTACCCAGTACTTC. The encoded protein is CSAIPGLAGRSTQYF.

The chain combines TRBV9 with TRBJ1-3, with D uncertain. This CDR3 has 16 amino acids. V was pared by 0 bases and J by 0 bases, with 10 bases between. Per the germline V gene, CDR1 is SGDLS and CDR2 is YYNGEE. The CDR3 bases are TGTGCCAGCAGCGTAGAAGTGGGAAGCTCTGGAAACACCATATATTTT. This gives the protein CASSVEVGSSGNTIYF. The full variable domain, with the rest looked up from reference TRBV9 and TRBJ1-3, is DSGVTQTPKHLITATGQRVTLRCSPRSGDLSVYWYQQSLDQGLQFLIQYYNGEERAKGNILERFSAQQFPDLHSELNLSSLELGDSALYFCASSVEVGSSGNTIYFGEGSWLTVV.

This chain uses TRBV18 with TRBJ2-1; D not certain. Germline V CDR1 and CDR2: KGHSH, LQKENI. CDR3 length: 15 residues. The V and J ends lost 4 bases and 0 bases respectively, with 10 bases between them. The DNA for the CDR3 is TGTGCCAGCTCACGAAACTTGAGCTCCTACAATGAGCAGTTCTTC. This sequence encodes CASSRNLSSYNEQFF.

The chain has TRBV30 and TRBJ1-2; 7 bases align to TRBD1. Trimming cost V 0 bases and J 8 bases; bases outside gene matches: 6. Germline V CDR1 and CDR2: GTSNPN, SVGIG (reference sequence). CDR3 size: 13 residues. The CDR3 nucleotides are TGTGCCTGGAGTGTACGACAGGGAGGAGGCTACACCTTC. It encodes CAWSVRQGGGYTF.

A single count supports this clonotype. The chain is built from TRBV19 and TRBJ1-1, with D unclear. The CDR3 is 14 residues long. Germline CDR1 is LNHDA and CDR2 is SQIVND (reference sequence). V was clipped by 5 bases and J by 4 bases, with 14 bases between them. The CDR3 sequence: CASSFGSLGTEAFF. For the CDR3, the DNA is TGTGCCAGTAGTTTTGGGTCTTTGGGCACTGAAGCTTTCTTT. The complete variable domain, with remaining parts taken from reference TRBV19 and TRBJ1-1, reads DGGITQSPKYLFRKEGQNVTLSCEQNLNHDAMYWYRQDPGQGLRLIYYSQIVNDFQKGDIAEGYSVSREKKESFPLTVTSAQKNPTAFYLCASSFGSLGTEAFFGQGTRLTVV.

The chain links TRBV23-1 to TRBJ1-2; a possible D gene is TRBD1 (6 bases). TRBV23-1 falls under the ORF class, with uncertain function. Trimming removed 4 bases at V and 5 bases at J, with 23 bases between. The CDR3 spans 17 residues. The CDR3 is CASSLMGNRGTGYGYTF. Written as DNA, the CDR3 is TGCGCCAGCAGTCTTATGGGTAATAGGGGGACCGGGTATGGCTACACCTTC.

V is TRBV3-1 and J is TRBJ2-2, with TRBD1 matching over 7 bases. Germline V lookup: CDR1 LGHDT, CDR2 YNNKEL (reference sequence). Unmatched junction bases numbered 5, after V lost 1 base and J lost 6 bases. This CDR3 region has 15 residues. The CDR3 region is CASSQGTGGAGELFF. The CDR3, as DNA: TGTGCCAGCAGCCAAGGGACAGGTGGTGCCGGGGAGCTGTTTTTT.